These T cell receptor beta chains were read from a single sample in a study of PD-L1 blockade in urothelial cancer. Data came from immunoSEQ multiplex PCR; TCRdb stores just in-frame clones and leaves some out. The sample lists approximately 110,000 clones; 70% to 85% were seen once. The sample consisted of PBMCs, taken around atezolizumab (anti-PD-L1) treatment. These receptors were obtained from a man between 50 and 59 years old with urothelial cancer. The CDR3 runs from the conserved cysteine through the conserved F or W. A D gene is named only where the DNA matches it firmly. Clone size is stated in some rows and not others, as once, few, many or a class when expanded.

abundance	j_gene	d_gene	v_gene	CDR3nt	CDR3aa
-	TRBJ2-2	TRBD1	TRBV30	TGTGCCTGGACCCCAGGACAGGGGAGGGCCGGGGAGCTGTTTTTT	CAWTPGQGRAGELFF
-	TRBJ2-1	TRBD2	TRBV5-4	TGTGCCAGCAGCCTAGGGACTAGCGGGAGTGGTTATGAGCAGTTCTTC	CASSLGTSGSGYEQFF
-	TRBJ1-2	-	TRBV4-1	TGCGCCAGCAGCCAAGCCCTAGGAGGCTACACCTTC	CASSQALGGYTF
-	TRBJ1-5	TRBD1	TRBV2	TGTGCCAGCAATAGACAGGGGACGAATGAGCCCCAGCATTTT	CASNRQGTNEPQHF
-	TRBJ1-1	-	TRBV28	TGTGCCACCTTATGGGCGATGAACACTGAAGCTTTCTTT	CATLWAMNTEAFF
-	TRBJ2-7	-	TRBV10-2	TGCGCCAGCAGTGAGAGTCAGGTAATTGGCGAGCAGTACTTC	CASSESQVIGEQYF
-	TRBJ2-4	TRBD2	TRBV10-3	TGTGCCATCAGGGGCGAGGGAGGGTCGGACAAAAACATTCAGTACTTC	CAIRGEGGSDKNIQYF
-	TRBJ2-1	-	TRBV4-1	TGCGCCAGCAGCCCTCGGGACTTTTCAGGAGGCAATGAGCAGTTCTTC	CASSPRDFSGGNEQFF
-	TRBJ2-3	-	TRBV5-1	TGCGCCAGCAGCTTGAGGGACACAACAGATACGCAGTATTTT	CASSLRDTTDTQYF
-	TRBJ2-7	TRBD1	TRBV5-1	TGCGCCAGCAGCCCCGGGACAGCCAATTCCTACGAGCAGTACTTC	CASSPGTANSYEQYF
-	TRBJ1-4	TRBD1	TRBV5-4	TGTGCCAGCAGCCGGGACAGGGGGCAAGAAAAACTGTTTTTT	CASSRDRGQEKLFF
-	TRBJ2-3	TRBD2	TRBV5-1	TGCGCCAGCAGAATGGACCCTAGCGGGACAGATACGCAGTATTTT	CASRMDPSGTDTQYF
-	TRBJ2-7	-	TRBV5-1	TGCGCCAGCAGGGGGCTGACGGACAGCTCCTACGAGCAGTACTTC	CASRGLTDSSYEQYF
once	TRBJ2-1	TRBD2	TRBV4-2	TGTGCCAGCAGCCAAGAGGGACTAGCGGGTCGTAGCTCCTACAATGAGCAGTTCTTC	CASSQEGLAGRSSYNEQFF
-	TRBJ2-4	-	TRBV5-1	TGCGCCAGCAGCTTGGCCGGTTATCCCGGGGCCAAAAACATTCAGTACTTC	CASSLAGYPGAKNIQYF
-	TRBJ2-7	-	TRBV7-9	TGTGCCAGCAGCTTACAGGGGATGGGAACCTACGAGCAGTACTTC	CASSLQGMGTYEQYF
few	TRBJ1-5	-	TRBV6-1	TGTGCCAGCAAGGGACACGGTGACAGTCAGCCCCAGCATTTT	CASKGHGDSQPQHF
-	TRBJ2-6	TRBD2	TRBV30	TGTGCCTGGATGGACGCCGGGACTAGCGGGAGGGGTCCTGGGGCCAACGTCCTGACTTTC	CAWMDAGTSGRGPGANVLTF
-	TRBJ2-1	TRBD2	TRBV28	TGTGCCAGCAGTTTATGGAGGTCGAGCGGGAGGGTAAATGAGCAGTTCTTC	CASSLWRSSGRVNEQFF
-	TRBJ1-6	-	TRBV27	TGTGCCAGCAGTTCCATGTCGGTTTTGAATTCACCCCTCCACTTT	CASSSMSVLNSPLHF
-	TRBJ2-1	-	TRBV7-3	TGTGCCAGCAGCTTACAGGGCTTGCCCAACAATGAGCAGTTCTTC	CASSLQGLPNNEQFF
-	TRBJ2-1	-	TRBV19	TGTGCCAGTCATCCCGAGGGAGTAGGGTCCTACAATGAGCAGTTCTTC	CASHPEGVGSYNEQFF
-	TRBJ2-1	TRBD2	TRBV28	TGTGCCAGCAGTTCCTATACACCCCTGACTAGCGGGAGAGGGTATGAGCAGTTCTTC	CASSSYTPLTSGRGYEQFF
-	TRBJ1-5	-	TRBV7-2	TGTGCCAGCAGCCTTGGGACTTTTCAGCCCCAGCATTTT	CASSLGTFQPQHF
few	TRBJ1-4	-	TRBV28	TGTGCCAGCAGTCCAGGGCTTAATGAAAAACTGTTTTTT	CASSPGLNEKLFF
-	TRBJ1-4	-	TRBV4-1	TGCGCCAGCAGCCAGCACCGGGACACGAATGAAAAACTGTTTTTT	CASSQHRDTNEKLFF
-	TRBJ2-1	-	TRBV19	TGTGCCAGTAGTATTGGAGCAACCAGCTACAATGAGCAGTTCTTC	CASSIGATSYNEQFF
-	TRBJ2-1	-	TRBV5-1	TGCGCCAGCAGCTTGGGGTCCGGGGCGGGAAATGAGCAGTTCTTC	CASSLGSGAGNEQFF
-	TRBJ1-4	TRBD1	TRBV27	TGTGCCAGCAGGGAAGGGACAGGGATAGAAAAACTGTTTTTT	CASREGTGIEKLFF
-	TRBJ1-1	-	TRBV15	TGTGCCACCAGCAGAGAGTGGCAGACTGAAGCTTTCTTT	CATSREWQTEAFF
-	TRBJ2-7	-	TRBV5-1	TGCGCCAGCAGCTTGGCGGGCAACAAGGGGGTCGAGCAGTACTTC	CASSLAGNKGVEQYF
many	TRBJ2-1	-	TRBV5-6	TGTGCCAGCAGCGTGGTAGCGGAGAGCTCCTACAATGAGCAGTTCTTC	CASSVVAESSYNEQFF
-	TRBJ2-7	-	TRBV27	TGTGCCAGCAGTTTACGGGACTCCTACGAGCAGTACTTC	CASSLRDSYEQYF
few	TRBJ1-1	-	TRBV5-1	TGCGCCAGCAGCTTGGCCCCCGGGTCGCAAACTGAAGCTTTCTTT	CASSLAPGSQTEAFF
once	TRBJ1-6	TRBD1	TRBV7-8	TGTGCCAGCAGAGCCGCGGACAGGGGGCGGAATTCACCCCTCCACTTT	CASRAADRGRNSPLHF
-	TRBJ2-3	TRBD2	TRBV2	TGTGCCAGCAACCTAAGACTAGCGGGAGGTCGGGATACGCAGTATTTT	CASNLRLAGGRDTQYF
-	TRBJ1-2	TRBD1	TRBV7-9	TGTGCCAGCAGCCAGTCAGGGGGCGCAGACTATGGCTACACCTTC	CASSQSGGADYGYTF
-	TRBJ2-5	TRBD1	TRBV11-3	TGTGCCAGCAGCCGGGACAGAGGAGAGACCCAGTACTTC	CASSRDRGETQYF
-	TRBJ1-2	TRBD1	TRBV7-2	TGTGCCAGCAGCCCGGGGGGTACAGGGGGCGCTGGCTACACCTTC	CASSPGGTGGAGYTF
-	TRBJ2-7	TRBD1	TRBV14	TGTGCCAGCAGCCACTGGGACAGGGTAGAATACGAGCAGTACTTC	CASSHWDRVEYEQYF
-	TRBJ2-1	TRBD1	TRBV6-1	TGTGCCAGCAGTGAAGGGCCGGGACAGCTCCAGTTCTTC	CASSEGPGQLQFF
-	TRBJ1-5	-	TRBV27	TGTGCCAGCAGTTTATCGAGGGATCAGCCCCAGCATTTT	CASSLSRDQPQHF
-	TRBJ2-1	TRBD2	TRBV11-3	TGTGCCAGCAGCTCCCAAGGGACTAGCCCTTACAATGAGCAGTTCTTC	CASSSQGTSPYNEQFF
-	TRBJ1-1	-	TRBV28	TGTGCCAGCAGTTTAGCAGGGGTCGGCACTGAAGCTTTCTTT	CASSLAGVGTEAFF
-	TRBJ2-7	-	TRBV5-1	TGCGCCAGCAGCTTGGAACTAGCCGACCACGAGCAGTACTTC	CASSLELADHEQYF
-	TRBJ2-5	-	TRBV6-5	TGTGCCAGCAGTTACTCTTCCGCGAGCCAAGAGACCCAGTACTTC	CASSYSSASQETQYF
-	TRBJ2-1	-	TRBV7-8	TGTGCCAGCAGCTGGAAACAGGAACTGGGGTTCTACAATGAGCAGTTCTTC	CASSWKQELGFYNEQFF
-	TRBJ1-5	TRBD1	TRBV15	TGTGCCACCAGCAGTCCGGGACAGGGGAACAATCAGCCCCAGCATTTT	CATSSPGQGNNQPQHF
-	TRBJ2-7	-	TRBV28	TGTGCCAGCAGTAACACTAGCCCACCCTACGAGCAGTACTTC	CASSNTSPPYEQYF
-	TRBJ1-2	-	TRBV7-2	TGTGCCAGCAGCCCATCAGGGTTGGCGGACTATGGCTACACCTTC	CASSPSGLADYGYTF
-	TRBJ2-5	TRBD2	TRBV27	TGTGCCAGCAGTCACCTTAGCGGGAGTGGGCAAGAGACCCAGTACTTC	CASSHLSGSGQETQYF
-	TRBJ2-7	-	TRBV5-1	TGCGCCAGCAGCTCTGGCAGGCAGATCCACGAGCAGTACTTC	CASSSGRQIHEQYF
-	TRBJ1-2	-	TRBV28	TGTGCCAGCAGTCGCAGGGAGGGCTATGGCTACACCTTC	CASSRREGYGYTF
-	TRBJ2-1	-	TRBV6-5	TGTGCCAGCAGTAGGACAACAGTGTACAATGAGCAGTTCTTC	CASSRTTVYNEQFF
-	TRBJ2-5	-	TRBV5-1	TGCGCCAGCACCCCATTGATGGGAGGAGAGACCCAGTACTTC	CASTPLMGGETQYF
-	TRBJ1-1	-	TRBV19	TGTGCCAGTAGTATTTCCAGGGTCACTGAAGCTTTCTTT	CASSISRVTEAFF
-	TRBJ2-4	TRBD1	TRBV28	TGTGCCAGCAGTTTTGGACAGGCACAGTACTTC	CASSFGQAQYF
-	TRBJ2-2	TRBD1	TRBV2	TGTGCCAGCGCGGGACAGGGGGCCGTCGGGGAGCTGTTTTTT	CASAGQGAVGELFF
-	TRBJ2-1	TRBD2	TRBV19	TGTGCCAGTAGTGTGCTGAGCGGGGGGGCGTGGGGGAATGAGCAGTTCTTC	CASSVLSGGAWGNEQFF
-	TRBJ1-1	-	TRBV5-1	TGCGCCAGCAGCCTTCCCGGTAGTGGGAACACTGAAGCTTTCTTT	CASSLPGSGNTEAFF